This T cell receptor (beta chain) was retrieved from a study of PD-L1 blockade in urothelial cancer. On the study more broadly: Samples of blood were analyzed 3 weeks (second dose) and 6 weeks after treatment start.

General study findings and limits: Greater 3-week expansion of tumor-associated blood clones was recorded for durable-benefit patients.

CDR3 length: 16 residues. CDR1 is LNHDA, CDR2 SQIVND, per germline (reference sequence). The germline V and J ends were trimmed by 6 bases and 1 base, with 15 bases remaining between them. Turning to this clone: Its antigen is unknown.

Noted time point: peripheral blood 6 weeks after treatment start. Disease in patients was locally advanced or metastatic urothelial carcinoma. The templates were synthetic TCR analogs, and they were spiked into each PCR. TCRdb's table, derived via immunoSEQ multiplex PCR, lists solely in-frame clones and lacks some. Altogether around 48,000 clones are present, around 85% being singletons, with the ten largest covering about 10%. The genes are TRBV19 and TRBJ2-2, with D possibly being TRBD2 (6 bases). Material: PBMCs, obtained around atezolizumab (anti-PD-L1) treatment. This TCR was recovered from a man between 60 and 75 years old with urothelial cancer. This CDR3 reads CASSPGASVNTGELFF. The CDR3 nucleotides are TGTGCCAGTAGCCCTGGGGCTAGCGTGAACACCGGGGAGCTGTTTTTT. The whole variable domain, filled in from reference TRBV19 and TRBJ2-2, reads DGGITQSPKYLFRKEGQNVTLSCEQNLNHDAMYWYRQDPGQGLRLIYYSQIVNDFQKGDIAEGYSVSREKKESFPLTVTSAQKNPTAFYLCASSPGASVNTGELFFGEGSRLTVL.